These 18 T cell receptor beta chains came from one sample sequenced in a study of technical replicates of blood from a few donors. Here immunoSEQ multiplex PCR was the method, and the copy in TCRdb shows in-frame clones only, minus some. Seen here are more than 75,000 clones, roughly 95% observed once, and the top ten hold around 0.4%. The sample comprised T cells isolated from PBMCs. The origin of the receptors is a human donor in good health.

V gene TRBV29-1 combines with J gene TRBJ2-3, with a weak D call TRBD1 (5 bases). CDR1 and CDR2 from the germline V gene are SQVTM and ANQGSEA. The CDR3 totals 14 residues. The germline V and J ends were trimmed by 0 bases and 1 base, with 8 bases remaining between them. The CDR3 DNA is TGCAGCGTTGAAGACCTACAGGGCACAGATACGCAGTATTTT. Encoded protein: CSVEDLQGTDTQYF.

The V gene is TRBV10-3, the J gene TRBJ2-3, with 9 bases matching TRBD2. The CDR3 extends over 13 amino acids. Trimming at V came to 8 bases and at J to 3 bases, leaving 3 bases not matched to a gene. Germline lookup yields CDR1 ENHRY and CDR2 SYGVKD. The CDR3 nucleotides are TGTGCCATCGGTAGCGGGAGTACAGATACGCAGTATTTT. Translating gives CAIGSGSTDTQYF.

The rearrangement uses TRBV28 and TRBJ2-7; 8 nucleotides line up with TRBD2. The junction had 13 bases not matched to a gene; V was cut back by 6 bases and J by 6 bases. CDR1 and CDR2 from the germline V gene are MDHEN and SYDVKM. CDR3 length: 15 amino acids. CDR3 residues: CASSPGGGLAGEQYF. As DNA, the CDR3 is TGTGCCAGCAGCCCCGGGGGGGGGCTTGCAGGCGAGCAGTACTTC.

This chain uses TRBV19 with TRBJ2-3, with D tentatively TRBD1 (5 bases). Trimming cost V 4 bases and J 2 bases, with 13 bases left between them. Germline CDR1 reads LNHDA; CDR2 reads SQIVND (reference sequence). The CDR3 length is 15 residues. CDR3 DNA: TGTGCCAGTAGTAACTATCCAGGGTCCACAGATACGCAGTATTTT. Protein: CASSNYPGSTDTQYF.

The chain is built from TRBV4-1 and TRBJ1-2; D gene unclear. The CDR3 has 17 residues. Germline V gives CDR1 MGHRA, CDR2 YSYEKL. Between the trimmed V and J ends, which lost 1 base and 5 bases, there was a span of 20 bases. The CDR3 spells CASSQASHLLTEYGYTF. The CDR3 bases are TGCGCCAGCAGCCAAGCCTCACACTTATTGACGGAGTATGGCTACACCTTC.

The chain links TRBV14 to TRBJ2-7, with D unresolved. V shed 4 bases and J shed 3 bases, with 10 bases lying between them. CDR1 and CDR2 (germline): SGHDN, FVKESK. The CDR3 has 13 residues. The CDR3 DNA is TGTGCCAGCAGCCCCATTGACTTCTACGAGCAGTACTTC. This gives the protein CASSPIDFYEQYF.

The chain couples TRBV28 to TRBJ1-1; D is possibly TRBD1 (6 bases). Trimming took 3 bases from V and 1 from J, leaving 21 bases between them. Germline V gene sequence: CDR1 MDHEN, CDR2 SYDVKM. The CDR3 has 18 residues. CDR3 residues: CASSFYAGRGVQNTEAFF. CDR3 coding DNA: TGTGCCAGCAGTTTCTATGCGGGCAGGGGAGTTCAGAACACTGAAGCTTTCTTT.

The CDR3 DNA reads TGTGCCAGCAGTTACTTGAGCGGGAGGCCCACAGATACGCAGTATTTT. This codes for CASSYLSGRPTDTQYF. The chain carries TRBV6-5 and TRBJ2-3, with 9 bases that match TRBD2. This CDR3 contains 16 residues. The V segment lost 1 base and the J segment 2 bases; nucleotides outside the gene matches: 4. Germline CDR1 reads MNHEY; CDR2 reads SVGAGI.

The count of this clone is one. The chain has TRBV11-3 and TRBJ2-6; TRBD1 might be the D (5 bases). Germline values: CDR1 SGHNT, CDR2 YENEEA. V shed 5 bases and J shed 2 bases, with 10 bases lying between them. The CDR3 contains 15 residues. This chain's CDR3 is CASSTAGTGANVLTF. The CDR3 nucleotides are TGTGCCAGCAGCACTGCAGGGACTGGGGCCAACGTCCTGACTTTC.

The CDR3 DNA is TGTGCCAGCAGCCGACTGGCCTACGAGCAGTACTTC. Its protein product is CASSRLAYEQYF. The V call is TRBV7-2, the J call TRBJ2-7; D unresolved. Trimming stripped 5 bases from V and 2 bases from J, with 7 bases between. CDR3 length: 12 residues. Germline CDR1 and CDR2: SGHTA and FQGNSA.

This rearrangement joins TRBV28 to TRBJ2-7, with D possibly matching TRBD1 (5 bases). Germline V gives CDR1 MDHEN, CDR2 SYDVKM. The CDR3 is 11 residues long. V was clipped by 5 bases and J by 5 bases, with 7 bases between them. The CDR3: CASSRQHEQYF. The CDR3, as DNA: TGTGCCAGCAGTCGACAGCACGAGCAGTACTTC.

This clone was picked up one time. This chain links TRBV7-9 with TRBJ2-5; D perhaps matches TRBD2 (7 bases). The length of the CDR3 is 19 residues. CDR1 is SEHNR, CDR2 FQNEAQ, per germline (reference sequence). The V end was cut by 5 bases, the J end by 1 base, with 26 bases between. CDR3 in DNA: TGTGCCAGCAGCACCACAGGGAAAGGACTAGGAGTGTCCCAAGAGACCCAGTACTTC. This gives the protein CASSTTGKGLGVSQETQYF.

This clone showed up just once. V and J are TRBV5-1 and TRBJ2-5; no definite D call. This CDR3 is built from 14 residues. The V and J ends lost 3 bases and 2 bases respectively, with 11 bases between them. Germline V lookup: CDR1 SGHRS, CDR2 YFSETQ. The CDR3, as DNA: TGCGCCAGCAGCTCTATACAGAGTCAAGAGACCCAGTACTTC. Translated: CASSSIQSQETQYF.

This rearrangement joins TRBV4-1 to TRBJ1-5, with no clear D. CDR3 size: 17 residues. V lost 1 base, J lost 0 bases, and 13 bases lay in between. Germline CDR1 is MGHRA and CDR2 is YSYEKL. Here the CDR3 reads CASSQVRGAYSNQPQHF. The CDR3 nucleotides read TGCGCCAGCAGCCAAGTTAGAGGAGCTTATAGCAATCAGCCCCAGCATTTT.

The genes are TRBV28 and TRBJ2-7, with 16 bases that match TRBD2. Germline V gene data show CDR1 as MDHEN and CDR2 as SYDVKM. This CDR3 contains 19 residues. J lost 7 bases, V lost 4 bases, and 16 bases had no gene match. The CDR3 protein is CASSSGGAGLAGGPEEQYF. DNA for the CDR3: TGTGCCAGCAGTTCAGGGGGCGCGGGACTAGCGGGAGGGCCAGAAGAGCAGTACTTC.

For the CDR3, the DNA is TGCGCCAGCAGCCTATTATTTGCCTACGAGCAGTACTTC. It codes for CASSLLFAYEQYF. The rearrangement joins TRBV4-1 to TRBJ2-7; no clear D. Trimming removed 4 bases at V and 2 bases at J, with 9 bases between. The CDR3 has 13 amino acids. Germline CDR1 MGHRA, CDR2 YSYEKL.

The chain is built from TRBV10-1 and TRBJ2-1; D is possibly TRBD2 (6 bases). V lost 4 bases, J lost 14 bases, and 12 bases lay in between. CDR3 length: 11 residues. Germline assignment: CDR1 WNHNN and CDR2 SYGVQD (reference sequence). The CDR3 coding sequence is TGCGCCAGCAGTGCGGGAGAGGGGAAGTTCTTC. Translated: CASSAGEGKFF.

The chain recombines TRBV7-9 with TRBJ1-1; weak D call: TRBD1 (5 bases). Between the trimmed V and J ends, which lost 7 bases and 0 bases, there was a span of 9 bases. Germline V gives CDR1 SEHNR, CDR2 FQNEAQ (reference sequence). The CDR3 consists of 13 residues. The CDR3: CASNRIMNTEAFF. The CDR3 nucleotides read TGTGCCAGCAACAGGATCATGAACACTGAAGCTTTCTTT.